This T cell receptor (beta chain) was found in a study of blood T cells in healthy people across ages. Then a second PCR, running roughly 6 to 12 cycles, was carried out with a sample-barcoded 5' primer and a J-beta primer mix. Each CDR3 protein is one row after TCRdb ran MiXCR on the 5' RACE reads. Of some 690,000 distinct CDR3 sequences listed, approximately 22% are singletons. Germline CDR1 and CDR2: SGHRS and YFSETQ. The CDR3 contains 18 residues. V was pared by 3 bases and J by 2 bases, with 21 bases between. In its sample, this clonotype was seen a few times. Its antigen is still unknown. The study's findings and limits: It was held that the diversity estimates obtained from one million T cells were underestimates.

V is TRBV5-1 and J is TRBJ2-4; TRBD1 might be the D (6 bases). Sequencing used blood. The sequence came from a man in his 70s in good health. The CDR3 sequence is CASSWNRVGGYPKNIQYF. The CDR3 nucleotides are TGCGCCAGCAGCTGGAACAGGGTTGGTGGCTATCCCAAAAACATTCAGTACTTC.